This TCR beta chain was recorded in a study of blood T cell repertoires in COVID-19. Assay: immunoSEQ multiplex PCR; the TCRdb copy retains only in-frame clones and omits some. The sample gives approximately 53,000 clones, almost 80% of which show up once; about 6.1% is in the top ten. Germline CDR1 and CDR2: LNHDA and SQIVND (reference sequence). The CDR3 has 16 residues. V dropped 9 bases and J dropped 0; count of bases not matched to a gene: 12. This rearrangement joins TRBV19 to TRBJ2-3; 7 positions match TRBD2. This receptor was taken from a woman aged 50 to 60 with acute COVID-19. Sequenced sample: PBMCs or T cells enriched from blood (not recorded which). The CDR3 DNA is TGTGCCAGCGGGAGGAGGGGCCAGGGTAGCACAGATACGCAGTATTTT. Translation: CASGRRGQGSTDTQYF.